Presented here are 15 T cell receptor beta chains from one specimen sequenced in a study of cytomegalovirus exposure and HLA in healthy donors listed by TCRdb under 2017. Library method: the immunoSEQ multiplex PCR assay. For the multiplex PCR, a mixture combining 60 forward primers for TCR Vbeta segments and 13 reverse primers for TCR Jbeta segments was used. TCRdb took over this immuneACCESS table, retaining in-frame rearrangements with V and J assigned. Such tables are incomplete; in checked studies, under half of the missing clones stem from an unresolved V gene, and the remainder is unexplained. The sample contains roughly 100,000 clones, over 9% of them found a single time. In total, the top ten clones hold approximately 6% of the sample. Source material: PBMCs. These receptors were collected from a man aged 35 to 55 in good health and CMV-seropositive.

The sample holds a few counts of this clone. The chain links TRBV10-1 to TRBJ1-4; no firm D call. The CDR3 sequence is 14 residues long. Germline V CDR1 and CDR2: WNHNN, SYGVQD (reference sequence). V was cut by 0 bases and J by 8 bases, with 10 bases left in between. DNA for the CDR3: TGCGCCAGCAGTGAGTCGAGAGGCCAGGAAAAACTGTTTTTT. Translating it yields CASSESRGQEKLFF.

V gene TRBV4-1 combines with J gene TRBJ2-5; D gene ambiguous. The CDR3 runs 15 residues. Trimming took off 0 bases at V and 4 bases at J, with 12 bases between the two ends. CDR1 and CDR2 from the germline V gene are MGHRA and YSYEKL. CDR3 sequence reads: CASSQDSAFGETQYF. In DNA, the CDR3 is TGCGCCAGCAGCCAAGATAGTGCTTTCGGAGAGACCCAGTACTTC.

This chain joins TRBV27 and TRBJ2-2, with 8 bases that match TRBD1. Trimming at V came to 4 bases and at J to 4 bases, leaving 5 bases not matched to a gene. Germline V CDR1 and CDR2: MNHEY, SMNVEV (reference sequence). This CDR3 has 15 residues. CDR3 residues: CASSSGTGPTGELFF. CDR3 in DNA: TGTGCCAGCAGTTCTGGGACAGGCCCCACCGGGGAGCTGTTTTTT.

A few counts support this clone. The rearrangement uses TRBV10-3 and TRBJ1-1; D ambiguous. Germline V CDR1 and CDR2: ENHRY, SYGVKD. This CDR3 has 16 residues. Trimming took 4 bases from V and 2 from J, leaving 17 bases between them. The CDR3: CAISGAGFWQNTEAFF. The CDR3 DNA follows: TGTGCCATCAGTGGGGCTGGCTTTTGGCAAAACACTGAAGCTTTCTTT.

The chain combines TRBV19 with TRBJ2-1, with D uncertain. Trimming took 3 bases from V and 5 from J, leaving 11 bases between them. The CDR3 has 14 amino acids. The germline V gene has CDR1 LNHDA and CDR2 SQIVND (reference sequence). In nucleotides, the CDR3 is TGTGCCAGTAGTATGACTCGCCAAAACAATGAGCAGTTCTTC. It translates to CASSMTRQNNEQFF.

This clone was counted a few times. The CDR3 DNA reads TGTGCCAGCAGCGACTACAGGGGAAACATTCAGTACTTC. Translating it yields CASSDYRGNIQYF. The V gene is TRBV9, the J gene TRBJ2-4; 7 bases fit TRBD1. Germline-derived CDR1 and CDR2 are SGDLS and YYNGEE. CDR3 size: 13 residues. J lost 6 bases, V lost 3 bases, and 3 bases had no gene match.

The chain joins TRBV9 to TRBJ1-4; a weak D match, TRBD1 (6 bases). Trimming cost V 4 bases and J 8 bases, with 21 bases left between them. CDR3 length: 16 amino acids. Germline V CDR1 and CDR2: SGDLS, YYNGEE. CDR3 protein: CASSLQRGGVAEKLFF. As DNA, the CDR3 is TGTGCCAGCAGCCTACAAAGAGGGGGGGTAGCAGAAAAACTGTTTTTT.

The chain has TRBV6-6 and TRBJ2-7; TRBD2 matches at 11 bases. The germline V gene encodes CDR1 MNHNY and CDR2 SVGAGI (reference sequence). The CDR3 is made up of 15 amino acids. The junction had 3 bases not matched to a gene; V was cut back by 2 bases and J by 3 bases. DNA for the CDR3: TGTGCCAGCAGTTACGCGACTAGCGGGAACTACGAGCAGTACTTC. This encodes CASSYATSGNYEQYF.

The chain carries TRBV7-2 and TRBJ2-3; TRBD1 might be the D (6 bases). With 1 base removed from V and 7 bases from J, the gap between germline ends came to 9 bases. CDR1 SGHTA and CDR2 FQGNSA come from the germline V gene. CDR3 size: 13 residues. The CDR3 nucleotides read TGTGCCAGCAGCTTAGGGGGGCGAAATACGCAGTATTTT. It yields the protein CASSLGGRNTQYF.

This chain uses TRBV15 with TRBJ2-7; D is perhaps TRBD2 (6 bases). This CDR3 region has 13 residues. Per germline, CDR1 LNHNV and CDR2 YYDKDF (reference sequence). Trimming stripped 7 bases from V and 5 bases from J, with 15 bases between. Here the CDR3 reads CATMEAGTNEQYF. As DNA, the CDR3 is TGTGCCACCATGGAGGCGGGGACGAACGAGCAGTACTTC.

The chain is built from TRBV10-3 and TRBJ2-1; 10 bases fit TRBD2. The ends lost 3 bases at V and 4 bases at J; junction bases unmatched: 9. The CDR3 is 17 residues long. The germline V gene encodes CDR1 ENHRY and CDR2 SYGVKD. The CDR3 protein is CAISDSKGTSEYNEQFF. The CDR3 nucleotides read TGTGCCATCAGTGATTCTAAAGGGACTAGCGAGTACAATGAGCAGTTCTTC.

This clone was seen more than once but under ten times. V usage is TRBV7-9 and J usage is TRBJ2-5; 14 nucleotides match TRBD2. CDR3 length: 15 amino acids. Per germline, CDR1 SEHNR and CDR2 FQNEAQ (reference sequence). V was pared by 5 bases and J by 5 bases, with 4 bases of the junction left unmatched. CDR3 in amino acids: CASSTGTSGSETQYF. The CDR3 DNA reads TGTGCCAGCAGCACCGGGACTAGCGGGAGCGAGACCCAGTACTTC.

The CDR3, as DNA: TGTGCCAGCAGCTCAGACCGGGGGGGCGATGAAAAACTGTTTTTT. The encoded protein is CASSSDRGGDEKLFF. The chain combines TRBV7-2 with TRBJ1-4, with D tentatively TRBD1 (6 bases). Trimming took off 4 bases at V and 6 bases at J, with 15 bases between the two ends. Germline CDR1 and CDR2: SGHTA and FQGNSA. The CDR3 extends over 15 amino acids.

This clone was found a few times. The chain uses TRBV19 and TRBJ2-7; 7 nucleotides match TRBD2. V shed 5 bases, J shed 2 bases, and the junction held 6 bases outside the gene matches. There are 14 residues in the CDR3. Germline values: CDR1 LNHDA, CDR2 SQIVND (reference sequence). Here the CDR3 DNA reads TGTGCCAGTAGTCGGGGGGAGGATCCCTACGAGCAGTACTTC. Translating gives CASSRGEDPYEQYF. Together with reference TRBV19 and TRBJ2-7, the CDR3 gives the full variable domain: DGGITQSPKYLFRKEGQNVTLSCEQNLNHDAMYWYRQDPGQGLRLIYYSQIVNDFQKGDIAEGYSVSREKKESFPLTVTSAQKNPTAFYLCASSRGEDPYEQYFGPGTRLTVT.

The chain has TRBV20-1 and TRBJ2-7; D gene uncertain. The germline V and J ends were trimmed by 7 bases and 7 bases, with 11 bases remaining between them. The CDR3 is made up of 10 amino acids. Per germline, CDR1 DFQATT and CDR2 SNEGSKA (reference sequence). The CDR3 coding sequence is TGCAGTGTTTCTTTCGGGGAGCAGTACTTC. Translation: CSVSFGEQYF.